This T cell receptor (beta chain) was profiled in a study of T cell responses to AZD1222 COVID-19 vaccine. After removal of 4 bases from V and 2 bases from J, the junction contained 7 bases not matched to a gene. This CDR3 comprises 16 residues. The V gene's germline CDR1 is SEHNR and CDR2 FQNEAQ (reference sequence). Assay: immunoSEQ multiplex PCR; the TCRdb copy retains only in-frame clones and omits some. This repertoire shows 95,000 to 150,000 clones, 89% found once; its top ten account for about 1.6%. This specimen was peripheral blood, taken on day 0 of AZD1222 vaccination. This sequence originates from an adult in good health. J is TRBJ2-2 and V is TRBV7-9; 7 bases are shared with TRBD1. This chain's CDR3 is CASSSTGTVNTGELFF. Here the CDR3 DNA reads TGTGCCAGCAGCTCGACCGGGACAGTTAACACCGGGGAGCTGTTTTTT.